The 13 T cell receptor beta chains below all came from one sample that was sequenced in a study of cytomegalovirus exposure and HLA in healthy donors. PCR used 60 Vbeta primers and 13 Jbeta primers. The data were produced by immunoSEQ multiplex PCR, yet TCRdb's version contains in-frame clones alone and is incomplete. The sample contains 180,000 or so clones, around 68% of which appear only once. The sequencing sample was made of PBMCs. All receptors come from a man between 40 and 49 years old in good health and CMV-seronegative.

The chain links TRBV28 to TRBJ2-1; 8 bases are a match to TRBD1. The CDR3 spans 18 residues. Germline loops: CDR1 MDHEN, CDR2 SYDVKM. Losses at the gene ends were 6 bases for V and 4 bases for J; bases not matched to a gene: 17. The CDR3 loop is CASRLTYGQGESYNEQFF. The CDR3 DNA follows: TGTGCCAGCAGGCTTACCTACGGACAGGGAGAAAGTTACAATGAGCAGTTCTTC.

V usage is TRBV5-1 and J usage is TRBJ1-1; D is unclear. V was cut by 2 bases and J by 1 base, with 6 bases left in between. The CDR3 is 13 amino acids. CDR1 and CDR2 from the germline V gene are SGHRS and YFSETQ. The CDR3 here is CASSFWANTEAFF. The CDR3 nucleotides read TGCGCCAGCAGCTTCTGGGCGAACACTGAAGCTTTCTTT.

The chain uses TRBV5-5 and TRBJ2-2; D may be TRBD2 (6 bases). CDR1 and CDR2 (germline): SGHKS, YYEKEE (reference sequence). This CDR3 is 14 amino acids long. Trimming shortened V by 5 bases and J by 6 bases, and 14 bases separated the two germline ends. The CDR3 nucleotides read TGTGCCAGCAGATTGACTGGGGGGTCCGGGGAGCTGTTTTTT. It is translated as CASRLTGGSGELFF. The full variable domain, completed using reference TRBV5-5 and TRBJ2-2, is DAGVTQSPTHLIKTRGQQVTLRCSPISGHKSVSWYQQVLGQGPQFIFQYYEKEERGRGNFPDRFSARQFPNYSSELNVNALLLGDSALYLCASRLTGGSGELFFGEGSRLTVL.

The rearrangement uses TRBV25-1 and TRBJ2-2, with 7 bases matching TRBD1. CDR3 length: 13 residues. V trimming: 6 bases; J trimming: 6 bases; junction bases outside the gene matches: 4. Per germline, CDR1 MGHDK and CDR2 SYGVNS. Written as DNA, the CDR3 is TGTGCCAGCAGGCCACAGGGGTCCGGGGAGCTGTTTTTT. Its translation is CASRPQGSGELFF. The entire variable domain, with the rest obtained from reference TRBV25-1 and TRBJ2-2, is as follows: EADIYQTPRYLVIGTGKKITLECSQTMGHDKMYWYQQDPGMELHLIHYSYGVNSTEKGDLSSESTVSRIRTEHFPLTLESARPSHTSQYLCASRPQGSGELFFGEGSRLTVL.

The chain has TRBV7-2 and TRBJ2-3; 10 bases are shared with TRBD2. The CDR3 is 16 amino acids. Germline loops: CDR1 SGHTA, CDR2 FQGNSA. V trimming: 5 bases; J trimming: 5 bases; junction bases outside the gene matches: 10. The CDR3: CASSLQAGGSRDTQYF. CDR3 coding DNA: TGTGCCAGCAGCCTCCAAGCGGGGGGGTCCCGAGATACGCAGTATTTT. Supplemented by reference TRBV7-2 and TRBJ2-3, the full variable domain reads GAGVSQSPSNKVTEKGKDVELRCDPISGHTALYWYRQSLGQGLEFLIYFQGNSAPDKSGLPSDRFSAERTGGSVSTLTIQRTQQEDSAVYLCASSLQAGGSRDTQYFGPGTRLTVL.

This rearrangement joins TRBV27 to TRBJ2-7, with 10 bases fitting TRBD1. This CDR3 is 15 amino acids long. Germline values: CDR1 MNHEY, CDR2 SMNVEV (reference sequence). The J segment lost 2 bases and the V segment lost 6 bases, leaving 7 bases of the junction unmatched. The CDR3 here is CASRWDRGKTYEQYF. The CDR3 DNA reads TGTGCCAGCAGGTGGGACAGGGGAAAAACCTACGAGCAGTACTTC.

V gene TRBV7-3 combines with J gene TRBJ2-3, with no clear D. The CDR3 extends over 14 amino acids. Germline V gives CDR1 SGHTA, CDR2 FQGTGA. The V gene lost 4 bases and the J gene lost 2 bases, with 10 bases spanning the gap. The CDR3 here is CASSSDAVTDTQYF. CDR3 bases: TGTGCCAGCAGCTCAGATGCGGTCACAGATACGCAGTATTTT. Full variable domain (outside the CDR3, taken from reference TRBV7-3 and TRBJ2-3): GAGVSQTPSNKVTEKGKYVELRCDPISGHTALYWYRQSLGQGPEFLIYFQGTGAADDSGLPNDRFFAVRPEGSVSTLKIQRTERGDSAVYLCASSSDAVTDTQYFGPGTRLTVL.

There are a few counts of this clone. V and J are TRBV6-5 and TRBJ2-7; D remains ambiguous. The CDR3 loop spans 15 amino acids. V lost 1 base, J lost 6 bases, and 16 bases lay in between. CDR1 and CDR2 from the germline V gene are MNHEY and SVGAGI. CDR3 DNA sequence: TGTGCCAGCAGTTACTTTAACTATATATCGACCGAGCAGTACTTC. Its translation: CASSYFNYISTEQYF.

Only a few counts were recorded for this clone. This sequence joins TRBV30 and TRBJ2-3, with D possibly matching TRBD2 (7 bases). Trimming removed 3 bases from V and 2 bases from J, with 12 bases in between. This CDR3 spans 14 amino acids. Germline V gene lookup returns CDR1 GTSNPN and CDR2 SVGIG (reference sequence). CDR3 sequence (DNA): TGTGCCTGGAGGGGGGGGCAGTTCACAGATACGCAGTATTTT. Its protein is CAWRGGQFTDTQYF.

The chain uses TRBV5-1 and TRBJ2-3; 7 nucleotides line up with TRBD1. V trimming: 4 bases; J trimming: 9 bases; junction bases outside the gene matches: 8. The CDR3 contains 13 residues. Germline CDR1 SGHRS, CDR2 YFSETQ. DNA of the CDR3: TGCGCCAGCAGCCCCTCGGGACAGTGGACGCAGTATTTT. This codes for CASSPSGQWTQYF.

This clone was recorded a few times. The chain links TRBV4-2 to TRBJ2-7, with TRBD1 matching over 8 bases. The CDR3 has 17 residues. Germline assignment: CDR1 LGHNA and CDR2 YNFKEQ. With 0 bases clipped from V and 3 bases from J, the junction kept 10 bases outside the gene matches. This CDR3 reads CASSQDPLGQGFYEQYF. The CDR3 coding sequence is TGTGCCAGCAGCCAAGACCCTTTAGGACAGGGATTCTACGAGCAGTACTTC.

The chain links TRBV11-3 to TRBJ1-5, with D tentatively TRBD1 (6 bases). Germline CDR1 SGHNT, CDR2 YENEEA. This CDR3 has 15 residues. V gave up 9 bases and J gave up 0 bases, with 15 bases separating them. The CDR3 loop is CARGAVRSSNQPQHF. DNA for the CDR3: TGTGCCAGGGGGGCGGTGAGATCTAGCAATCAGCCCCAGCATTTT.

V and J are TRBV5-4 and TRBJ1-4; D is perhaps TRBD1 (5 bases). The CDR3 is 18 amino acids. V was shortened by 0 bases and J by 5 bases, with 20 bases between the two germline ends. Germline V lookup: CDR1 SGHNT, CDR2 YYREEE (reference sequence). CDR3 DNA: TGTGCCAGCAGCTTGGGGCAGGGCGAACTGACAGTGAATGAAAAACTGTTTTTT. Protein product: CASSLGQGELTVNEKLFF.